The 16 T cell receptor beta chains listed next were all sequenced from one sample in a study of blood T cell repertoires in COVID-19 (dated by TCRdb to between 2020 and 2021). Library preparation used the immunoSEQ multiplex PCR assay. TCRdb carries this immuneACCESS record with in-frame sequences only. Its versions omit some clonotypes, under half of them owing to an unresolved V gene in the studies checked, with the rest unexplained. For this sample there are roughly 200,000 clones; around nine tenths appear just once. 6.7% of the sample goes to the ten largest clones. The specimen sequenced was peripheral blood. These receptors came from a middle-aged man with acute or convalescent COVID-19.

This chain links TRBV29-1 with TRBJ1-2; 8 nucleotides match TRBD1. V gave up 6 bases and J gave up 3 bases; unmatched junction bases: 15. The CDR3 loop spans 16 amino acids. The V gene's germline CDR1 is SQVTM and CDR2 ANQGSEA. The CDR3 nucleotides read TGCAGCGTAACTGAGCCCCATGGACAGGGCCACTATGGCTACACCTTC. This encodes CSVTEPHGQGHYGYTF.

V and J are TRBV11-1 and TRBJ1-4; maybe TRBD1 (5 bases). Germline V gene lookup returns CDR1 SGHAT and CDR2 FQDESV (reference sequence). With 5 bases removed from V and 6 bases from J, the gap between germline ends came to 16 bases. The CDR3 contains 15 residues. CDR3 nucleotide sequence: TGTGCCAGCAGCGGGGCAGGAGCATCGGATGAAAAACTGTTTTTT. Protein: CASSGAGASDEKLFF.

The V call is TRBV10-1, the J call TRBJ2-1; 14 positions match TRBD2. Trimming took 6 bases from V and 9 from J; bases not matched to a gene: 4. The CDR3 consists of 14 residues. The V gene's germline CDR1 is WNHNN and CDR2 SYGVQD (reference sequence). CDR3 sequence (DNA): TGCGCCAGCAGCCCCGGGACTAGCGGGGGTGAGCAGTTCTTC. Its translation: CASSPGTSGGEQFF.

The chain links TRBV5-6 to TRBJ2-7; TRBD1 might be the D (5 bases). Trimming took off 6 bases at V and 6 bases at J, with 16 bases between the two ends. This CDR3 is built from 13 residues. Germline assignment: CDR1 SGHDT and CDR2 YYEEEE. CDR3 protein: CASNPGRVGEQYF. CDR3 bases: TGTGCCAGCAACCCCGGCAGGGTGGGCGAGCAGTACTTC.

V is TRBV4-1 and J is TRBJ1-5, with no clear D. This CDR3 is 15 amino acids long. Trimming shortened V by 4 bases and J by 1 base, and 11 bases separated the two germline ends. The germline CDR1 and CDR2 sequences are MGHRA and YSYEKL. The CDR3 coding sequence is TGCGCCAGCAGCCTTCGAGCGGGGAGCAATCAGCCCCAGCATTTT. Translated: CASSLRAGSNQPQHF.

The CDR3 spells CASSPRGVTYNEQFF. CDR3 DNA sequence: TGCGCCAGCAGTCCTCGCGGGGTTACCTACAATGAGCAGTTCTTC. The V and J genes are TRBV5-1 and TRBJ2-1, with D perhaps matching TRBD2 (6 bases). Germline-derived CDR1 and CDR2 are SGHRS and YFSETQ. This CDR3 has 15 amino acids. V was clipped by 5 bases and J by 2 bases, with 14 bases between them.

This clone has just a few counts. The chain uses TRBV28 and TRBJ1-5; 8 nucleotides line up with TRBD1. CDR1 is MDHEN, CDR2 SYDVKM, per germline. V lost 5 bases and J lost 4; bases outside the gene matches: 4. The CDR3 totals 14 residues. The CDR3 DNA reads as TGTGCCAGCAGTCGAGGACAGGGAAATCAGCCCCAGCATTTT. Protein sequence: CASSRGQGNQPQHF.

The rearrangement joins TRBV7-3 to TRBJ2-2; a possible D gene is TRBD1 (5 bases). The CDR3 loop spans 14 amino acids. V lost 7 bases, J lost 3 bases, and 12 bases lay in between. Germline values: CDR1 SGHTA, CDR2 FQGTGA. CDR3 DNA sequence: TGTGCCAGCAAACCAGGACAAGACACCGGGGAGCTGTTTTTT. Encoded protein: CASKPGQDTGELFF.

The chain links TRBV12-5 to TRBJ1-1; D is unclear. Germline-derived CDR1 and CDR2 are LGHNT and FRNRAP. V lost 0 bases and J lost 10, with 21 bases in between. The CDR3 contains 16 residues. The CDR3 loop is CASGLVLLEGLNRAFF. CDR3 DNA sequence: TGTGCTAGTGGTTTGGTACTCCTCGAGGGTCTAAATCGAGCTTTCTTT.

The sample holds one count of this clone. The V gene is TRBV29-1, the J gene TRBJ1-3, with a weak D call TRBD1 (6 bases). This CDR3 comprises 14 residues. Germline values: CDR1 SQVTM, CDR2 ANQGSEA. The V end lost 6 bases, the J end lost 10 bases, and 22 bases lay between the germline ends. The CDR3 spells CSVEAGARERTIYF. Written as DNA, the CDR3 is TGCAGCGTAGAGGCAGGGGCGAGGGAACGGACCATATATTTT.

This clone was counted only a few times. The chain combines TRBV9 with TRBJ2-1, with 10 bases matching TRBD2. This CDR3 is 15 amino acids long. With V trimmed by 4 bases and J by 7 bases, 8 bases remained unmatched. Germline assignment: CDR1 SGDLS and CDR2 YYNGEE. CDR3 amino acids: CASSLSGGARNEQFF. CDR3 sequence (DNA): TGTGCCAGCAGCCTAAGCGGGGGGGCCAGAAATGAGCAGTTCTTC.

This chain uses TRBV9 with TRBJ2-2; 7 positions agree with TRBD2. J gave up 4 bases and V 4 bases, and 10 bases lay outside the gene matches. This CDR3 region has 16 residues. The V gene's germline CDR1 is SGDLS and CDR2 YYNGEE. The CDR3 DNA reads TGTGCCAGCAGCACCCTCGGGCGGGGGTTCACCGGGGAGCTGTTTTTT. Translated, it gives CASSTLGRGFTGELFF.

Written as DNA, the CDR3 is TGCGCCAGCAGCTTACAGGGGGCGAATTCACCCCTCCACTTT. This codes for CASSLQGANSPLHF. The rearrangement uses TRBV5-1 and TRBJ1-6, with 9 bases fitting TRBD1. CDR3 length equals 14 residues. Germline V gene sequence: CDR1 SGHRS, CDR2 YFSETQ. J was trimmed by 7 bases and V by 2 bases; bases with no gene match: 1.

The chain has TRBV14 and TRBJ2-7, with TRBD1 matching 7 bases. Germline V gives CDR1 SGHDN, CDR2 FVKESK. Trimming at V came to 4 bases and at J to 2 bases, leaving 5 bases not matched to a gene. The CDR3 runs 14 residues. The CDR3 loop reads CASSPEDRAYEQYF. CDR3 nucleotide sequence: TGTGCCAGCAGCCCAGAAGACAGGGCCTACGAGCAGTACTTC.

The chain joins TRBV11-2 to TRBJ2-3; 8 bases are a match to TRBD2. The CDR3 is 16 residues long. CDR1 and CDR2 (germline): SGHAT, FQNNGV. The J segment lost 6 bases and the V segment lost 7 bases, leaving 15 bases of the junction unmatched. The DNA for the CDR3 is TGTGCCAGCACTGGGGGAGAGCGGGGGAGGACTGATACGCAGTATTTT. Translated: CASTGGERGRTDTQYF.

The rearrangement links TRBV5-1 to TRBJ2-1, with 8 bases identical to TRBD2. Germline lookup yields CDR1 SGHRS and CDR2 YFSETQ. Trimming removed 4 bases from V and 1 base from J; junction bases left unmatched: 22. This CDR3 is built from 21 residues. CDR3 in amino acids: CASSPHTGGAYKSVSYNEQFF. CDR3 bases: TGCGCCAGCAGCCCCCATACCGGGGGGGCCTATAAGTCAGTGTCCTACAATGAGCAGTTCTTC. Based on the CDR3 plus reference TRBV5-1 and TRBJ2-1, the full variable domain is KAGVTQTPRYLIKTRGQQVTLSCSPISGHRSVSWYQQTPGQGLQFLFEYFSETQRNKGNFPGRFSGRQFSNSRSEMNVSTLELGDSALYLCASSPHTGGAYKSVSYNEQFFGPGTRLTVL.